Each of the 30 T cell receptor beta chains below was sequenced from the same sample in a study of T-cell reconstitution after alpha-beta-depleted transplantation in children. Using unique molecular identifiers, the investigators prepared the TCRbeta library. MiXCR, run by TCRdb on the PCR reads, gives a single entry per CDR3 protein. The sample contains around 45,000 distinct CDR3 sequences, approximately 52% of which appear only once. Specimen: peripheral blood, collected before TCRalphabeta/CD19-depleted stem cell transplant. The receptors originated from a boy under three years old with SCID, due to receive a stem cell transplant.

This clonotype was seen a single time. V usage is TRBV5-8 and J usage is TRBJ2-7, with TRBD2 as a possible D gene (6 bases). Germline V gene lookup returns CDR1 SGHTS and CDR2 YDEGEE. V lost 1 base, J lost 5 bases, and 13 bases lay in between. This CDR3 region has 14 residues. CDR3 sequence: CASSLLQDYHEQYF. CDR3 sequence (DNA): TGTGCCAGCAGCTTGTTGCAGGACTACCACGAGCAGTACTTC.

Many counts were recorded for this clonotype. The gene calls are TRBV5-1 and TRBJ2-7; D gene uncertain. Trimming pared 0 bases from V and 4 bases from J, leaving 8 bases between. Per the germline V gene, CDR1 is SGHRS and CDR2 is YFSETQ. The CDR3 covers 13 residues. DNA for the CDR3: TGCGCCAGCAGCTTGGGCAGTGATTACGAGCAGTACTTC. Its protein product is CASSLGSDYEQYF.

This clonotype was picked up a small number of times. V gene TRBV5-1 combines with J gene TRBJ2-1, with 14 bases that match TRBD2. After removal of 5 bases from V and 0 bases from J, the junction contained 4 bases not matched to a gene. CDR3 length equals 17 residues. Per germline, CDR1 SGHRS and CDR2 YFSETQ. CDR3 protein: CASSRLAGGSSYNEQFF. In DNA, the CDR3 is TGCGCCAGCAGTCGACTAGCGGGGGGGAGCTCCTACAATGAGCAGTTCTTC.

This clonotype was seen more than once but under ten times. This chain uses TRBV12-3 or TRBV12-4 with TRBJ2-3; 9 bases match TRBD2. The CDR3 contains 14 residues. The trim removed 7 bases at V and 5 bases at J, leaving 7 bases unmatched. This CDR3 is CASTRGAGGDTQYF. CDR3 bases: TGTGCCAGCACCCGGGGAGCGGGGGGAGATACGCAGTATTTT.

In this sample, this clonotype turned up a few times. The chain carries TRBV3-1 and TRBJ1-1; possible D gene TRBD1, 6 bases. The CDR3 has 14 amino acids. Germline assignment: CDR1 LGHDT and CDR2 YNNKEL (reference sequence). V lost 7 bases, J lost 1 base, and 13 bases lay in between. The CDR3 sequence is CASNHRDWNTEAFF. The CDR3 DNA is TGTGCCAGCAATCACAGGGATTGGAACACTGAAGCTTTCTTT. Variable domain in full (rest from reference TRBV3-1 and TRBJ1-1): DTAVSQTPKYLVTQMGNDKSIKCEQNLGHDTMYWYKQDSKKFLKIMFSYNNKELIINETVPNRFSPKSPDKAHLNLHINSLELGDSAVYFCASNHRDWNTEAFFGQGTRLTVV.

The DNA of the CDR3 is TGCAGTGCTACCGGGACTAGTAACGAGCAGTTCTTC. Translating it yields CSATGTSNEQFF. The chain couples TRBV20-1 to TRBJ2-1; 8 nucleotides line up with TRBD2. V gave up 4 bases and J gave up 10 bases; unmatched junction bases: 6. There are 12 residues in the CDR3. The V gene's germline CDR1 is DFQATT and CDR2 SNEGSKA (reference sequence).

The chain carries TRBV29-1 and TRBJ2-7; TRBD1 aligns across 8 bases. The CDR3 extends over 13 amino acids. Germline V gene data show CDR1 as SQVTM and CDR2 as ANQGSEA. The J segment lost 5 bases and the V segment lost 7 bases, leaving 10 bases of the junction unmatched. Here the CDR3 DNA reads TGCAGCGCCTTCGGACAGGGATGGGACGAGCAGTACTTC. Amino acids: CSAFGQGWDEQYF.

The sample holds a few counts of this clonotype. The rearrangement uses TRBV20-1 and TRBJ2-7; TRBD1 or TRBD2 may be the D gene (5 bases each). The ends were cut back, 5 bases at V and 0 bases at J, with 11 bases in the middle. Germline CDR1 and CDR2: DFQATT and SNEGSKA (reference sequence). This CDR3 is built from 13 residues. CDR3 region: CSAGGRGSYEQYF. CDR3 coding DNA: TGCAGTGCTGGGGGACGGGGCTCCTACGAGCAGTACTTC.

This clonotype was counted a few times. This chain connects TRBV7-3 to TRBJ1-6; D is perhaps TRBD1 (5 bases). Germline V gene lookup returns CDR1 SGHTA and CDR2 FQGTGA. The CDR3 spans 13 residues. V was pared by 2 bases and J by 8 bases, with 7 bases between. The CDR3 nucleotides are TGTGCCAGCAGCTTAGGGGGAGATTCACCCCTCCACTTT. Residues: CASSLGGDSPLHF.

This chain joins TRBV6-2 or TRBV6-3 and TRBJ2-4; no definite D call. CDR1 MNHEY and CDR2 SVGEGT come from the germline V gene. V was trimmed by 6 bases and J by 0 bases, leaving 9 bases between them. The CDR3 runs 14 residues. CDR3 protein: CASRPTVAKNIQYF. In nucleotides, the CDR3 is TGTGCCAGCAGACCGACGGTAGCCAAAAACATTCAGTACTTC.

This chain connects TRBV12-3 or TRBV12-4 to TRBJ2-2; 12 positions agree with TRBD2. Unmatched junction bases numbered 14, after V lost 6 bases and J lost 6 bases. This CDR3 has 18 residues. The CDR3 here is CASRRTGTSGSPPGELFF. CDR3 in DNA: TGTGCCAGCAGACGAACCGGGACTAGCGGGTCCCCGCCCGGGGAGCTGTTTTTT.

The chain links TRBV6-1 to TRBJ1-2, with D uncertain. Trimming shortened V by 6 bases and J by 4 bases, and 9 bases separated the two germline ends. This CDR3 comprises 12 residues. Germline assignment: CDR1 MNHNS and CDR2 SASEGT. Written as DNA, the CDR3 is TGTGCCAGCAGCTCGTGGACCTATGGCTACACCTTC. It is translated as CASSSWTYGYTF.

V usage is TRBV5-1 and J usage is TRBJ1-2; D is unresolved. The CDR3 is made up of 12 amino acids. Trimming cost V 4 bases and J 3 bases, with 7 bases left between them. Germline V CDR1 and CDR2: SGHRS, YFSETQ. The CDR3 DNA sequence: TGCGCCAGCAGCCCCGGGGACTATGGCTACACCTTC. Encoded protein: CASSPGDYGYTF. Drawing the rest from reference TRBV5-1 and TRBJ1-2, the complete variable domain is KAGVTQTPRYLIKTRGQQVTLSCSPISGHRSVSWYQQTPGQGLQFLFEYFSETQRNKGNFPGRFSGRQFSNSRSEMNVSTLELGDSALYLCASSPGDYGYTFGSGTRLTVV.

V and J are TRBV20-1 and TRBJ1-1; TRBD1 is a possible D gene (6 bases). Germline assignment: CDR1 DFQATT and CDR2 SNEGSKA (reference sequence). The CDR3 length is 14 residues. Trimming removed 0 bases at V and 5 bases at J, with 13 bases between. CDR3 protein: CSARDITGWTEAFF. CDR3 in DNA: TGCAGTGCTAGAGATATCACAGGGTGGACTGAAGCTTTCTTT.

The genes are TRBV3-1 and TRBJ2-6; D is undetermined. The germline V and J ends were trimmed by 6 bases and 12 bases, with 9 bases remaining between them. The length of the CDR3 is 11 residues. Germline-derived CDR1 and CDR2 are LGHDT and YNNKEL (reference sequence). Here the CDR3 DNA reads TGTGCCAGCAGTTCTGCCGGCGTCCTGACTTTC. Translated: CASSSAGVLTF.

The V gene is TRBV27, the J gene TRBJ1-1, with TRBD1 matching 9 bases. V trimming: 5 bases; J trimming: 1 base; junction bases outside the gene matches: 14. Germline V gene data show CDR1 as MNHEY and CDR2 as SMNVEV (reference sequence). The CDR3 has 18 amino acids. DNA for the CDR3: TGTGCCAGCAGTCTACTCCCGGGACAGGGAGTGGGGAACACTGAAGCTTTCTTT. This translates into CASSLLPGQGVGNTEAFF.

The rearrangement joins TRBV5-5 to TRBJ1-6, with TRBD1 as a possible D gene (6 bases). This CDR3 is 15 amino acids long. CDR1 and CDR2 from the germline V gene are SGHKS and YYEKEE (reference sequence). V was pared by 2 bases and J by 7 bases, with 13 bases between. The CDR3 region is CASSLNRARNSPLHF. The CDR3 DNA reads TGTGCCAGCAGCTTAAACAGGGCCCGGAATTCACCCCTCCACTTT.

The chain is built from TRBV20-1 and TRBJ1-2; no clear D. The CDR3 covers 13 residues. V lost 8 bases, J lost 2 bases, and 15 bases lay in between. Looked up from germline, CDR1 is DFQATT and CDR2 is SNEGSKA (reference sequence). DNA for the CDR3: TGCAGTACTACTGACACGGTCAACTATGGCTACACCTTC. Translating it yields CSTTDTVNYGYTF.

The chain carries TRBV20-1 and TRBJ1-1; no clear D gene. The germline V and J ends were trimmed by 0 bases and 5 bases, with 10 bases remaining between them. The CDR3 totals 13 residues. The germline V gene encodes CDR1 DFQATT and CDR2 SNEGSKA (reference sequence). The CDR3 loop is CSARENLKTEAFF. The CDR3 DNA follows: TGCAGTGCTAGAGAAAATCTTAAAACTGAAGCTTTCTTT.

In nucleotides, the CDR3 is TGCGCCAGCAGCCAAGATTTTTCCGGGGCACGGGAGACCCAGTACTTC. This gives the protein CASSQDFSGARETQYF. The chain joins TRBV4-3 to TRBJ2-5; D may match TRBD1 or TRBD2 (5 bases each). The CDR3 consists of 16 residues. The ends were cut back, 0 bases at V and 5 bases at J, with 16 bases in the middle. Germline values: CDR1 LGHNA, CDR2 YSLEER.

This clonotype has only a few counts. This chain uses TRBV6-5 with TRBJ1-4; possibly TRBD1 for D (5 bases). CDR3 size: 14 residues. Germline-derived CDR1 and CDR2 are MNHEY and SVGAGI. V lost 2 bases and J lost 7, with 11 bases in between. CDR3 loop: CASSYGTSGEKLFF. The CDR3 bases are TGTGCCAGCAGTTACGGGACCTCTGGTGAAAAACTGTTTTTT.

The chain has TRBV7-9 and TRBJ1-2, with 10 positions matching TRBD1. The ends lost 5 bases at V and 5 bases at J; junction bases unmatched: 8. The CDR3 runs 15 residues. Germline lookup yields CDR1 SEHNR and CDR2 FQNEAQ (reference sequence). The CDR3 DNA is TGTGCCAGCAGCGCCCCGGGACAGGGGCTATATGGCTACACCTTC. It codes for CASSAPGQGLYGYTF.

The chain carries TRBV29-1 and TRBJ1-2; perhaps TRBD1 as D (6 bases). This CDR3 spans 13 amino acids. CDR1 SQVTM and CDR2 ANQGSEA come from the germline V gene. V was cut by 2 bases and J by 3 bases, with 10 bases left in between. Here the CDR3 DNA reads TGCAGCGTTGAATTGGGGGCGCACTATGGCTACACCTTC. This sequence encodes CSVELGAHYGYTF.

This chain joins TRBV29-1 and TRBJ2-3; 8 bases fit TRBD1. This CDR3 is 14 amino acids long. Trimming took 6 bases from V and 6 from J; bases not matched to a gene: 11. From germline, CDR1 is SQVTM and CDR2 ANQGSEA. CDR3 protein: CSVAAQGAEDTQYF. CDR3 DNA: TGCAGCGTCGCTGCCCAGGGGGCGGAGGATACGCAGTATTTT.

This clonotype was seen repeatedly, ten times or more. The J gene is TRBJ2-7, the V gene TRBV11-2; possible D gene TRBD2, 6 bases. The CDR3 has 14 amino acids. Trimming cost V 2 bases and J 7 bases, with 15 bases left between them. Germline V gene data show CDR1 as SGHAT and CDR2 as FQNNGV. This CDR3 is CASSLTAGAGEQYF. DNA for the CDR3: TGTGCCAGCAGCTTAACAGCGGGTGCTGGGGAGCAGTACTTC. The variable domain in full, with the rest retrieved from reference TRBV11-2 and TRBJ2-7, is EAGVAQSPRYKIIEKRQSVAFWCNPISGHATLYWYQQILGQGPKLLIQFQNNGVVDDSQLPKDRFSAERLKGVDSTLKIQPAKLEDSAVYLCASSLTAGAGEQYFGPGTRLTVT.

This sequence joins TRBV4-3 and TRBJ2-7, with D unclear. Germline V lookup: CDR1 LGHNA, CDR2 YSLEER. V lost 1 base to trimming and J lost 5 bases, with 15 bases between them. CDR3 length equals 15 residues. CDR3 sequence: CASSQAPDPQDEQYF. The CDR3, as DNA: TGCGCCAGCAGCCAAGCACCGGACCCTCAGGACGAGCAGTACTTC.

The rearrangement uses TRBV4-3 and TRBJ2-7; D is perhaps TRBD2 (6 bases). Germline V gives CDR1 LGHNA, CDR2 YSLEER. The CDR3 loop spans 15 amino acids. Deletions cut 0 bases from V and 3 bases from J, with 12 bases between. The CDR3 spells CASSQEERGGYEQYF. For the CDR3, the DNA is TGCGCCAGCAGCCAAGAAGAAAGGGGAGGCTACGAGCAGTACTTC.

This clonotype is a singleton in its sample. V is TRBV4-1 and J is TRBJ2-3; 8 bases map to TRBD2. This CDR3 has 16 residues. The germline CDR1 and CDR2 sequences are MGHRA and YSYEKL. After removal of 1 base from V and 5 bases from J, the junction contained 8 bases not matched to a gene. The CDR3 reads CASSQAGGGRGDTQYF. CDR3 coding DNA: TGCGCCAGCAGCCAAGCGGGAGGGGGGCGTGGAGATACGCAGTATTTT.

On this clonotype: A read error may produce the germline difference seen at one junction end. DNA of the CDR3: TGTGCCAGCAGTCAGACCGGGGTGGTGCCAGGCGAGCGGTACTTC. Translation: CASSQTGVVPGERYF. The chain joins TRBV2 to TRBJ2-7, with a weak D call TRBD2 (5 bases). The germline CDR1 and CDR2 sequences are SNHLY and FYNNEI. This CDR3 comprises 15 residues.

The V gene is TRBV12-3 or TRBV12-4, the J gene TRBJ2-7; perhaps TRBD1 as D (5 bases). The CDR3 covers 12 residues. V lost 6 bases and J 4 bases, leaving 10 bases between the germline ends. The CDR3: CASRADSYEQYF. CDR3 DNA: TGTGCCAGCAGAGCAGACAGTTACGAGCAGTACTTC.